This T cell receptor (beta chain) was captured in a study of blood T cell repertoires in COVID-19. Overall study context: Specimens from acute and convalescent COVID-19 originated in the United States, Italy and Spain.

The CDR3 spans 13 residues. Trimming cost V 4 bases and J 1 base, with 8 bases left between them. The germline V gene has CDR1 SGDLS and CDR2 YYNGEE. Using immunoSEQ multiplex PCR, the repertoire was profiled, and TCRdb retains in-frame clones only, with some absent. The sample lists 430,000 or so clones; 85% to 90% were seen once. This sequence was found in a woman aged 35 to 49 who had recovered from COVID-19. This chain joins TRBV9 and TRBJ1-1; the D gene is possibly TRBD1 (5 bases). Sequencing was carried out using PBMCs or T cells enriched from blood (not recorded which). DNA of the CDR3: TGTGCCAGCAGCATCGACAGGAACACTGAAGCTTTCTTT. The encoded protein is CASSIDRNTEAFF. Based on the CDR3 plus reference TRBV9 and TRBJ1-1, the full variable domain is DSGVTQTPKHLITATGQRVTLRCSPRSGDLSVYWYQQSLDQGLQFLIQYYNGEERAKGNILERFSAQQFPDLHSELNLSSLELGDSALYFCASSIDRNTEAFFGQGTRLTVV.